This is a list of T cell receptor beta chains from one sample in a study of vaccination and CD4 T cells after COVID-19. TCRdb re-analysed the PCR reads in MiXCR, keeping a single row per CDR3 protein. Here the sample spans approximately 36,000 distinct CDR3 sequences, 36% being singletons. Sequencing was performed on CD4+ T cells from blood, taken about 7 months after SARS-CoV-2 vaccination. These receptor sequences come from a human donor who had recovered from COVID-19. Both conserved end residues are part of each CDR3. The order of the fields is J gene, V gene, clone size, D gene, CDR3 protein, CDR3 DNA. A D gene is named only where the DNA matches it firmly. Size tells how often a clone was seen (once, few, many) or the class of an expanded clone, and some rows leave it out.

>TRBJ2-1|TRBV19|-|-
CASSNLVSDEQFF
TGTGCCAGTAGTAATCTAGTTTCCGATGAGCAGTTCTTC
>TRBJ2-3|TRBV6-1|few|-
CASRPEARARSTDTQYF
TGTGCCAGCAGGCCAGAAGCGAGGGCCCGAAGCACAGATACGCAGTATTTT
>TRBJ2-7|TRBV7-3|-|-
CASSLGHGRTYEQYF
TGTGCCAGCAGCTTAGGTCATGGCCGCACCTACGAGCAGTACTTC
>TRBJ2-7|TRBV12-3/TRBV12-4|-|-
CASSFSGRSEQYF
TGTGCCAGCAGTTTCTCAGGGAGGAGCGAGCAGTACTTC
>TRBJ1-2|TRBV28|few|-
CASILSGLSGYTF
TGTGCCAGCATTTTATCCGGGCTAAGTGGCTACACCTTC
>TRBJ2-7|TRBV20-1|few|TRBD1
CSARTGTGGFHEQYF
TGCAGTGCTAGGACCGGGACAGGGGGTTTCCACGAGCAGTACTTC
>TRBJ2-1|TRBV15|few|-
CATSPKSAYVSYNEQFF
TGTGCCACCAGCCCTAAGTCGGCATACGTCTCCTACAATGAGCAGTTCTTC
>TRBJ2-1|TRBV10-3|-|-
CAIAIGSYNEQFF
TGTGCCATAGCTATTGGATCCTACAATGAGCAGTTCTTC
>TRBJ1-5|TRBV20-1|many|-
CSARGHWGAGQPQHF
TGCAGTGCTAGAGGTCATTGGGGGGCCGGTCAGCCCCAGCATTTT
>TRBJ2-7|TRBV7-8|-|-
CASSFVPGRSYEQYF
TGTGCCAGCAGCTTTGTTCCGGGGCGGTCCTACGAGCAGTACTTC
>TRBJ2-1|TRBV5-4|-|TRBD1
CASSLGTGANEQFF
TGTGCCAGCAGCCTAGGGACAGGGGCCAATGAGCAGTTCTTC
>TRBJ1-5|TRBV28|few|-
CASNPGDADNQPQHF
TGTGCCAGTAACCCAGGGGATGCGGACAATCAGCCCCAGCATTTT
>TRBJ1-5|TRBV6-5|-|-
CASSYWGQPQHF
TGTGCCAGCAGTTACTGGGGTCAGCCCCAGCATTTT
>TRBJ2-7|TRBV7-9|-|TRBD1
CASSYTGTGIVDEQYF
TGTGCCAGCAGCTATACCGGGACAGGGATAGTCGACGAGCAGTACTTC
>TRBJ2-2|TRBV6-5|-|TRBD1
CASSYRRQGWSTGELFF
TGTGCCAGCAGTTACCGAAGACAGGGGTGGAGTACCGGGGAGCTGTTTTTT
>TRBJ1-5|TRBV20-1|-|-
CSARSGGMINQPQHF
TGCAGTGCTAGATCCGGAGGCATGATTAATCAGCCCCAGCATTTT
>TRBJ1-1|TRBV6-2/TRBV6-3|-|-
CASSYPVTEAFF
TGTGCCAGCAGTTACCCAGTGACTGAAGCTTTCTTT
>TRBJ1-1|TRBV27|-|TRBD1
CASSSHPSTGVGTEAFF
TGTGCCAGCAGTTCGCATCCCTCGACAGGGGTCGGCACTGAAGCTTTCTTT
>TRBJ2-7|TRBV7-8|-|-
CVTKAAVSSYEQYF
TGTGTCACAAAGGCGGCAGTATCCTCCTACGAGCAGTACTTC
>TRBJ2-7|TRBV6-5|few|-
CASSFRDGSFSEQYF
TGTGCCAGCAGTTTCCGGGACGGCTCGTTTTCGGAGCAGTACTTC
>TRBJ2-1|TRBV10-3|-|TRBD2
CAIAGLAGGEQFF
TGTGCCATCGCGGGACTAGCGGGAGGGGAGCAGTTCTTC
>TRBJ1-3|TRBV20-1|-|TRBD1
CSAEGQSGNTIYF
TGCAGTGCTGAGGGACAGTCTGGAAACACCATATATTTT
>TRBJ1-5|TRBV6-2/TRBV6-3|-|-
CASSYSVQLNQPQHF
TGTGCCAGCAGTTACTCGGTCCAGCTCAATCAGCCCCAGCATTTT
>TRBJ2-7|TRBV7-8|-|TRBD2
CASSLDPSGKGEQYF
TGTGCCAGCAGCTTAGATCCCAGCGGGAAGGGCGAGCAGTACTTC